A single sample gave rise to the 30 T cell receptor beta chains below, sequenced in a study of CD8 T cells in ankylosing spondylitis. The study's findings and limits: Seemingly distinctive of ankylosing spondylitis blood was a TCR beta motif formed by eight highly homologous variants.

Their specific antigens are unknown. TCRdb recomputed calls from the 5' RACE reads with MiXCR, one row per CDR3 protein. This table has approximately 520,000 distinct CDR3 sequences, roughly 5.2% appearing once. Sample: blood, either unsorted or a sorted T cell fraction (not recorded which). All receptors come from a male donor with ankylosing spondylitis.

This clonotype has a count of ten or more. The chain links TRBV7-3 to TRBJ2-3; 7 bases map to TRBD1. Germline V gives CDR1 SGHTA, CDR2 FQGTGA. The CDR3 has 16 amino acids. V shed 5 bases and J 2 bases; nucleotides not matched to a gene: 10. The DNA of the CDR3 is TGTGCCAGCAGCGGTGGGAGAGACAGGGTCACAGATACGCAGTATTTT. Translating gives CASSGGRDRVTDTQYF.

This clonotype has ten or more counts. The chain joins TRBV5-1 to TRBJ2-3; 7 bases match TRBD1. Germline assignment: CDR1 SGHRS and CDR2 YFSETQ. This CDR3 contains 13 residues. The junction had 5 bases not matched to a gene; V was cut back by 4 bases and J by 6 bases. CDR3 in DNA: TGCGCCAGCAGCCCGACAGGGATGGATACGCAGTATTTT. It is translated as CASSPTGMDTQYF.

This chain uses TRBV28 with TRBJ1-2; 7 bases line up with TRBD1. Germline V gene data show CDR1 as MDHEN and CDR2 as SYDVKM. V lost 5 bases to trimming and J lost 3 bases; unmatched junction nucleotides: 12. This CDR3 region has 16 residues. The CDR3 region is CASSAQTGARDYGYTF. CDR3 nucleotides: TGTGCCAGCAGTGCGCAAACAGGGGCCCGGGACTATGGCTACACCTTC.

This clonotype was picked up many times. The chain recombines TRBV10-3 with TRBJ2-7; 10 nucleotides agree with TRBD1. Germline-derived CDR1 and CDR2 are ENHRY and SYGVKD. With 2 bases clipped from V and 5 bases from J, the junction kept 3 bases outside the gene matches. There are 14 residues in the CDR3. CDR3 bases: TGTGCCATCAGTGAGACCGGGACAGGGGACGAGCAGTACTTC. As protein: CAISETGTGDEQYF.

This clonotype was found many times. The CDR3 loop reads CASSSGPQYEQYF. The CDR3 DNA reads as TGTGCCAGCAGTTCGGGACCCCAATACGAGCAGTACTTC. The chain links TRBV6-5 to TRBJ2-7; D might be TRBD1 or TRBD2, each matching 5 bases. The CDR3 runs 13 residues. Trimming took off 4 bases at V and 4 bases at J, with 11 bases between the two ends. CDR1 and CDR2 (germline): MNHEY, SVGAGI.

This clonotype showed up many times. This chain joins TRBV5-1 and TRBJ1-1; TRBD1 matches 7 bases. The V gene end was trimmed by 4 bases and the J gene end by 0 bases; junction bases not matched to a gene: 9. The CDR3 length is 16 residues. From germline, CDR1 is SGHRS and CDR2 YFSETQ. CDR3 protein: CASSDPGGGMNTEAFF. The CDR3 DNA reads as TGCGCCAGCAGCGACCCAGGGGGGGGGATGAACACTGAAGCTTTCTTT. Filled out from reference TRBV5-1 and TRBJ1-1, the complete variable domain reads KAGVTQTPRYLIKTRGQQVTLSCSPISGHRSVSWYQQTPGQGLQFLFEYFSETQRNKGNFPGRFSGRQFSNSRSEMNVSTLELGDSALYLCASSDPGGGMNTEAFFGQGTRLTVV.

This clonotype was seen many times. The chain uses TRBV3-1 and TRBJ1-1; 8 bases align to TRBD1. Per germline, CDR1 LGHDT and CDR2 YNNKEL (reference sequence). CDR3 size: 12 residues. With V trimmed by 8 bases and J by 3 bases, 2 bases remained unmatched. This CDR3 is CASGGQDTEAFF. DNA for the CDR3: TGTGCCAGCGGGGGACAGGACACTGAAGCTTTCTTT.

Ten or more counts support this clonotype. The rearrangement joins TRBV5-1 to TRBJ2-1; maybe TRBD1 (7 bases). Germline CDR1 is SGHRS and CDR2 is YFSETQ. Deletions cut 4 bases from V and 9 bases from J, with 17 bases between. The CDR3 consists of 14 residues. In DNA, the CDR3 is TGCGCCAGCAGCACTGGGACAGCCGGGGGTGAGCAGTTCTTC. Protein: CASSTGTAGGEQFF.

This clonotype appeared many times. The CDR3 here is CASSLAGANLPTKQYF. The CDR3 coding sequence is TGCGCCAGCAGCTTGGCAGGGGCCAACCTCCCTACGAAGCAGTACTTC. The gene calls are TRBV5-1 and TRBJ2-7, with a possible D match to TRBD1 (6 bases). Germline CDR1 is SGHRS and CDR2 is YFSETQ. Trimming shortened V by 0 bases and J by 8 bases, and 21 bases separated the two germline ends. The CDR3 is made up of 16 amino acids.

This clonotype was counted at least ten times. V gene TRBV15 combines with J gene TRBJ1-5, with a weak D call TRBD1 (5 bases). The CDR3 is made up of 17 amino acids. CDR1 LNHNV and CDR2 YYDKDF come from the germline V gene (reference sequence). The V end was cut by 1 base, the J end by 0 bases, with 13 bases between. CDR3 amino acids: CATSRGGRTYSNQPQHF. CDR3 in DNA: TGTGCCACCAGCAGAGGGGGGAGGACTTATAGCAATCAGCCCCAGCATTTT.

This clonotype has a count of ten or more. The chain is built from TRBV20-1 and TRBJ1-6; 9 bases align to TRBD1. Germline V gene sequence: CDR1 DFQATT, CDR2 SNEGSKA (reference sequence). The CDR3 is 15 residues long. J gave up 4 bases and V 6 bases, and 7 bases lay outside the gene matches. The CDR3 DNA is TGCAGTGCCTTAGACGGACAGGGGTATAATTCACCCCTCCACTTT. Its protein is CSALDGQGYNSPLHF.

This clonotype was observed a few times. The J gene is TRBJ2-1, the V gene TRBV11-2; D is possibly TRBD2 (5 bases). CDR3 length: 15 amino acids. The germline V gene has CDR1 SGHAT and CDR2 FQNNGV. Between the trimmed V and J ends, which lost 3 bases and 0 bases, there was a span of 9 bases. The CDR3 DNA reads TGTGCCAGCAGCTTTCGAGGGCTCTCCTACAATGAGCAGTTCTTC. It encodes CASSFRGLSYNEQFF.

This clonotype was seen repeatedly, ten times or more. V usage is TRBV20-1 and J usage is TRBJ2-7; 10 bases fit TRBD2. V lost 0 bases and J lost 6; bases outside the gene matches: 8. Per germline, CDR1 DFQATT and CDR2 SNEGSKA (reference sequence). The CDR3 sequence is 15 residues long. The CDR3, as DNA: TGCAGTGCTAGAGATCGTATAGCGGGGGGCCCCGAGCAGTACTTC. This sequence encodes CSARDRIAGGPEQYF.

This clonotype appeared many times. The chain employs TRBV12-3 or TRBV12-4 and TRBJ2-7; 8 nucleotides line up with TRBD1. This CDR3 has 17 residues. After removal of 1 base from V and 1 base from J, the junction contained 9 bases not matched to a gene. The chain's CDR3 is CASSLGDRPTGSYEQYF. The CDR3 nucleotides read TGTGCCAGCAGTTTAGGGGACAGGCCAACGGGATCCTACGAGCAGTACTTC.

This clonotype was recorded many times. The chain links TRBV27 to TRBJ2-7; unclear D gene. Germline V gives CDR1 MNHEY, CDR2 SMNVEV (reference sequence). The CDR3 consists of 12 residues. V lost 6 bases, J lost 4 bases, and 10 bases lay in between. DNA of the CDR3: TGTGCCAGCAGCCGTAACAGTTACGAGCAGTACTTC. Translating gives CASSRNSYEQYF.

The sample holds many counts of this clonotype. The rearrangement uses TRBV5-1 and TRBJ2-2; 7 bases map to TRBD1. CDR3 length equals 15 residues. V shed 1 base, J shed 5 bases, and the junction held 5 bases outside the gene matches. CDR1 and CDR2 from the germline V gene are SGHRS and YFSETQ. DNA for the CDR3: TGCGCCAGCAGCTTGAGTACAGGGGATACCGGGGAGCTGTTTTTT. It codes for CASSLSTGDTGELFF. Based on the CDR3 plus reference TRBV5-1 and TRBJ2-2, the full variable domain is KAGVTQTPRYLIKTRGQQVTLSCSPISGHRSVSWYQQTPGQGLQFLFEYFSETQRNKGNFPGRFSGRQFSNSRSEMNVSTLELGDSALYLCASSLSTGDTGELFFGEGSRLTVL.

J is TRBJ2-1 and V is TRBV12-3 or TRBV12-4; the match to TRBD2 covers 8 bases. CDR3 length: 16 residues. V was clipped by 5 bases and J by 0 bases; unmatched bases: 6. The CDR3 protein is CASSPLAGSSYNEQFF. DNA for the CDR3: TGTGCCAGCAGTCCCTTAGCGGGGAGCTCCTACAATGAGCAGTTCTTC.

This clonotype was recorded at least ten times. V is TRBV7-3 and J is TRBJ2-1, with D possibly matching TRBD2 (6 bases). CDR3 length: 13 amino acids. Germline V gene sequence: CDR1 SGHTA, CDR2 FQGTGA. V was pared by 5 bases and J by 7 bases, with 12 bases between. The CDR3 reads CASSPGTPNEQFF. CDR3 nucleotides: TGTGCCAGCAGCCCCGGGACTCCGAATGAGCAGTTCTTC.

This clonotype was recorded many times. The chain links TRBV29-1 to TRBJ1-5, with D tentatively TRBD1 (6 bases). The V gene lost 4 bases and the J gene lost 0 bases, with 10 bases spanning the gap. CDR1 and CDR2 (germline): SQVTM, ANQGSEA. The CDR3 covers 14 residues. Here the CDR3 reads CSVVQGFSNQPQHF. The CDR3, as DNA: TGCAGCGTTGTCCAGGGGTTTAGCAATCAGCCCCAGCATTTT.

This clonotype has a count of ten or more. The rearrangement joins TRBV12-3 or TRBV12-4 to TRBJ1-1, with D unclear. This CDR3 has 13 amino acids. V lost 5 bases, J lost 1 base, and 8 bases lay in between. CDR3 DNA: TGTGCCAGCAGTCGTCAATGGAACACTGAAGCTTTCTTT. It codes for CASSRQWNTEAFF.

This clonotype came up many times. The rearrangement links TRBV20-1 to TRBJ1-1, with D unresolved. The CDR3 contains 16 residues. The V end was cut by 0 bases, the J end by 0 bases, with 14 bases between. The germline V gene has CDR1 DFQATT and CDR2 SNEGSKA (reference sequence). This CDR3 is CSARDLGGSMNTEAFF. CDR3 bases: TGCAGTGCTAGAGATCTGGGCGGATCCATGAACACTGAAGCTTTCTTT.

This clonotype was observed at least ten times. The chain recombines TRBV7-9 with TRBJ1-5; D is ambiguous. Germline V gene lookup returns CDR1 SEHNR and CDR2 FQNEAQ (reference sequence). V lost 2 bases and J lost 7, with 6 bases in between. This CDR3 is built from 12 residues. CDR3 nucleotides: TGTGCCAGCAGCTTATTACTCCAGCCCCAGCATTTT. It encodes CASSLLLQPQHF.

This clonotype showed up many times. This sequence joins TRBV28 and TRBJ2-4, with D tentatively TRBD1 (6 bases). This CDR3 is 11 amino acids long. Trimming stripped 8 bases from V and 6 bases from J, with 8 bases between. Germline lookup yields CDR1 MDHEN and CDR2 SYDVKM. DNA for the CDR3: TGTGCCAGCTCGGACAGAAACATTCAGTACTTC. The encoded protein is CASSDRNIQYF.

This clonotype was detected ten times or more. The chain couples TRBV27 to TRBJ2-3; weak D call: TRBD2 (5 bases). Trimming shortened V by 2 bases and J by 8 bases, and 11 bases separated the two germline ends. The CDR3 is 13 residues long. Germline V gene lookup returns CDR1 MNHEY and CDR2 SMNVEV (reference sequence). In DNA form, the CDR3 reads TGTGCCAGCAGTTTAGCGGGTACCAGTACGCAGTATTTT. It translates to CASSLAGTSTQYF.

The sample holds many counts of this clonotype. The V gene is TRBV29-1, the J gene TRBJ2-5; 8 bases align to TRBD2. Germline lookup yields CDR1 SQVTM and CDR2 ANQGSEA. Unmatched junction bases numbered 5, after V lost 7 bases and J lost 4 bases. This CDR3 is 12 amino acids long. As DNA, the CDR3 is TGCAGCGCTTGGAGCGGGAGAGAGACCCAGTACTTC. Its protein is CSAWSGRETQYF.

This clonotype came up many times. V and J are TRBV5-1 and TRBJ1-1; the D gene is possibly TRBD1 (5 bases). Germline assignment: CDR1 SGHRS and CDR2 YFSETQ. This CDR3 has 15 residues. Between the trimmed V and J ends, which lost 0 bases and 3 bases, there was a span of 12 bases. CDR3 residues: CASSLAEGGDTEAFF. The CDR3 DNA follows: TGCGCCAGCAGCTTGGCAGAGGGAGGGGACACTGAAGCTTTCTTT.

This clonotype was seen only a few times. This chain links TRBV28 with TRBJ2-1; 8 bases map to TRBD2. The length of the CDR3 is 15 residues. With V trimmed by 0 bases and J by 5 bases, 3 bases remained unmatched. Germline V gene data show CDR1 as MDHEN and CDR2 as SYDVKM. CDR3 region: CASSLWLAGNNEQFF. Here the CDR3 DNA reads TGTGCCAGCAGTTTATGGCTAGCGGGCAACAATGAGCAGTTCTTC.

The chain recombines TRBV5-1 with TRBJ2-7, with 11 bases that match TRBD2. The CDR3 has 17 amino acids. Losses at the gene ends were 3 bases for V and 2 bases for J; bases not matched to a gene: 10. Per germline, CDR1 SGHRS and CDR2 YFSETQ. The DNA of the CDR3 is TGCGCCAGCAGCTCGACACCAGGGACTAGCGGAGCCTACGAGCAGTACTTC. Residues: CASSSTPGTSGAYEQYF.

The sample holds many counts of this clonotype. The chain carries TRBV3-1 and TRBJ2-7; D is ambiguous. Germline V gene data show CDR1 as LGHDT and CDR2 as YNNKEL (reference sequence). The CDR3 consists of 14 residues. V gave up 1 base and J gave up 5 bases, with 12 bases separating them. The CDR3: CASSQASRAHEQYF. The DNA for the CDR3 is TGTGCCAGCAGCCAAGCGTCCAGAGCCCACGAGCAGTACTTC.

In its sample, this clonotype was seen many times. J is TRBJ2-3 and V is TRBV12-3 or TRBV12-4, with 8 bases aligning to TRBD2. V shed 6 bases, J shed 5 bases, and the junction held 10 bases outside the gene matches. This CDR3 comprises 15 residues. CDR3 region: CASRGPGGELDTQYF. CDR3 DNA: TGTGCCAGCAGGGGCCCCGGGGGGGAGCTAGATACGCAGTATTTT.